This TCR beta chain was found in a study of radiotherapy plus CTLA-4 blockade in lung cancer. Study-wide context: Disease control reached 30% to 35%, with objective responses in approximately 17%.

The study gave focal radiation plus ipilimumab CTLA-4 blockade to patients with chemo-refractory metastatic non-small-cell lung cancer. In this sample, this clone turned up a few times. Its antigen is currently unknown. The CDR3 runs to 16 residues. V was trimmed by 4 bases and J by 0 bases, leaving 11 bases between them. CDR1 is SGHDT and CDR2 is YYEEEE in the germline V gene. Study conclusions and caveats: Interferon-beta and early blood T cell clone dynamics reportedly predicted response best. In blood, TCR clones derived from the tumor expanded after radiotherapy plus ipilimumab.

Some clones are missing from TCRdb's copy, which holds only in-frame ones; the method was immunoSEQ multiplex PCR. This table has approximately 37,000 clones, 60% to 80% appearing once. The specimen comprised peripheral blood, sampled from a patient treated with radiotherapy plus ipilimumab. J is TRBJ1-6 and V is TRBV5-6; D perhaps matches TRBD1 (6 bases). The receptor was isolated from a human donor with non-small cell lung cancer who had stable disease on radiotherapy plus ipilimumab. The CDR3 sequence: CASSLGQISYNSPLHF. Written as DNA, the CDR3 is TGTGCCAGCAGCCTCGGACAGATCTCCTATAATTCACCCCTCCACTTT.